This T cell receptor (beta chain) was sequenced during a study of blood T cell repertoires in COVID-19. Study background: COVID-19 samples, acute and convalescent, were from the United States, Italy and Spain. Sources were T cells, B-cell-depleted T cells, or PBMCs; the material itself was cDNA or gDNA.

Sequenced by immunoSEQ multiplex PCR; TCRdb stores in-frame clones only, minus some. The data hold about 310,000 clones, with about nine tenths observed a single time. Germline CDR1 reads LNHDA; CDR2 reads SQIVND (reference sequence). The germline V and J ends were trimmed by 8 bases and 1 base, with 12 bases remaining between them. The CDR3 loop spans 14 amino acids. The TCR sequence derives from a man in his fifties with active or convalescent COVID-19. The chain joins TRBV19 to TRBJ1-5; D unresolved. Sequencing input: peripheral blood. CDR3 sequence: CASSSVSSNQPQHF. CDR3 sequence (DNA): TGTGCCAGTTCCTCGGTAAGCAGCAATCAGCCCCAGCATTTT.